This T cell receptor (beta chain) derives from a study of T cell responses to AZD1222 COVID-19 vaccine. Overall study results and limits: Regions 160-218 and 743-854 held dominance among vaccine-associated CD4 TCRs, which spanned spike. Repertoire sampling occurred only after the peak T cell response. Clonal diversity was possibly underestimated; the donors were predominantly white British and more often female.

For this clone: Its antigen remains unknown.

Assay used: immunoSEQ multiplex PCR; TCRdb lists only in-frame clones, some missing. The table includes about 120,000 clones, approximately 88% detected once. Germline CDR1 reads SEHNR; CDR2 reads FQNEAQ (reference sequence). This CDR3 comprises 14 residues. The V end lost 2 bases, the J end lost 8 bases, and 13 bases lay between the germline ends. Sequencing was performed on peripheral blood, taken on day 0 of AZD1222 vaccination. The source of this sequence is an adult in good health. The chain employs TRBV7-9 and TRBJ1-5; D remains ambiguous. The CDR3 reads CASSLRGPPEPQHF. The CDR3 coding sequence is TGTGCCAGCAGCTTACGTGGTCCTCCGGAGCCCCAGCATTTT.